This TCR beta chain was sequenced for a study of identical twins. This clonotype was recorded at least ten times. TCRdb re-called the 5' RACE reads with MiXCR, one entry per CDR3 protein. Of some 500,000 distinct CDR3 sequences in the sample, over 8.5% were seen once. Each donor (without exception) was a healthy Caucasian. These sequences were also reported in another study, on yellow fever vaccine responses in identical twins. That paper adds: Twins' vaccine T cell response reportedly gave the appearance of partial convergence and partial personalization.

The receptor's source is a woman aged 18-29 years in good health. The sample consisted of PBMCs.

The CDR3 coding sequence is TGTGCCAGTAGAGGACAGGGGTACAATGAGCAGTTCTTC. This gives the protein CASRGQGYNEQFF. The J gene is TRBJ2-1, the V gene TRBV19; 9 bases are a match to TRBD1. This CDR3 region has 13 residues. Germline V CDR1 and CDR2: LNHDA, SQIVND (reference sequence). V lost 6 bases, J lost 4 bases, and 1 base stayed unmatched.